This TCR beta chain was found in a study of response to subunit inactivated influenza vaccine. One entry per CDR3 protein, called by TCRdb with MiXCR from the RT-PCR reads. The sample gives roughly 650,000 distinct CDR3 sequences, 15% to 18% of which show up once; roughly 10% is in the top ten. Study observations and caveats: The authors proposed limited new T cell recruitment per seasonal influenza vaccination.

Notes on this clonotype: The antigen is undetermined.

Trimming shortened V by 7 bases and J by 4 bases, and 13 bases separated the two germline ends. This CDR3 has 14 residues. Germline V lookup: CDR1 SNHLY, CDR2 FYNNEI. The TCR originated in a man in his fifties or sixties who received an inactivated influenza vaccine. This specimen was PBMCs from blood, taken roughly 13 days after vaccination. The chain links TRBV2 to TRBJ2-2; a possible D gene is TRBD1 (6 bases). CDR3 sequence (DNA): TGTGCCAGCACTCAGACAGGACCCACCGGGGAGCTGTTTTTT. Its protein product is CASTQTGPTGELFF.